The T cell receptor (beta chain) under discussion was sequenced for a study of T cell responses to AZD1222 COVID-19 vaccine. Study-level findings and limits: Dominant CD4 TCR responses targeted spike regions 160-218 and 743-854. Only six AZD1222 recipients tested seropositive at baseline.

As regards this clone: What it recognizes is unknown. This same CDR3 is encoded by further DNA sequences in the sample.

The V end was cut by 2 bases, the J end by 1 base, with 0 bases between. This CDR3 is built from 12 residues. Per the germline V gene, CDR1 is SNHLY and CDR2 is FYNNEI. This table comes from immunoSEQ multiplex PCR, and its TCRdb copy is limited to in-frame clones, with some not included. The table lists about 120,000 clones, roughly 91% of them singletons. V is TRBV2 and J is TRBJ1-5; no reliable D call. The TCR was taken from an adult who received the AZD1222 COVID-19 vaccine. Sequenced material: peripheral blood, taken 28 days after the second AZD1222 dose. This chain's CDR3 is CASSESNQPQHF. CDR3 DNA sequence: TGTGCCAGCAGTGAAAGCAATCAGCCCCAGCATTTT.